What follows are 26 T cell receptor beta chains derived from one specimen sequenced in a study of blood T cell repertoires in COVID-19. Here immunoSEQ multiplex PCR was the method, and the copy in TCRdb shows in-frame clones only, minus some. The profile shows about 260,000 clones, about nine tenths of them singletons. Sequencing was done on a sample of peripheral blood. These receptor sequences come from a woman between 45 and 60 years old who had recovered from COVID-19.

The rearrangement joins TRBV5-1 to TRBJ1-2; TRBD1 might be the D (5 bases). The CDR3 contains 16 residues. V was trimmed by 1 base and J by 0 bases, leaving 13 bases between them. The germline CDR1 and CDR2 sequences are SGHRS and YFSETQ. The CDR3 sequence: CASSLFLQTANYGYTF. In DNA form, the CDR3 reads TGCGCCAGCAGCTTGTTCCTCCAGACAGCTAACTATGGCTACACCTTC.

The chain recombines TRBV24-1 with TRBJ2-4; possible D gene TRBD1, 6 bases. The germline V and J ends were trimmed by 2 bases and 1 base, with 8 bases remaining between them. This CDR3 is 15 amino acids long. In germline, CDR1 is KGHDR, CDR2 SFDVKD. CDR3 loop: CATSDSTGAKNIQYF. DNA for the CDR3: TGTGCCACCAGTGATTCCACAGGGGCCAAAAACATTCAGTACTTC.

V usage is TRBV28 and J usage is TRBJ1-5; TRBD1 aligns across 9 bases. Germline V lookup: CDR1 MDHEN, CDR2 SYDVKM. The CDR3 sequence is 15 residues long. V was clipped by 1 base and J by 5 bases; unmatched bases: 3. The CDR3: CASSLYGTGYQPQHF. CDR3 nucleotide sequence: TGTGCCAGCAGTTTATACGGGACAGGGTATCAGCCCCAGCATTTT. The full variable domain, its missing parts supplied by reference TRBV28 and TRBJ1-5, is DVKVTQSSRYLVKRTGEKVFLECVQDMDHENMFWYRQDPGLGLRLIYFSYDVKMKEKGDIPEGYSVSREKKERFSLILESASTNQTSMYLCASSLYGTGYQPQHFGDGTRLSIL.

The gene calls are TRBV19 and TRBJ1-1, with D maybe TRBD1 (5 bases). The CDR3 extends over 14 amino acids. The ends were cut back, 6 bases at V and 3 bases at J, with 14 bases in the middle. Germline loops: CDR1 LNHDA, CDR2 SQIVND (reference sequence). CDR3 region: CASRRGRVDTEAFF. CDR3 DNA sequence: TGTGCCAGTAGGCGGGGGAGAGTGGACACTGAAGCTTTCTTT.

This chain uses TRBV2 with TRBJ1-4, with TRBD1 matching over 8 bases. This CDR3 has 11 residues. The trim removed 5 bases at V and 13 bases at J, leaving 3 bases unmatched. Germline CDR1 is SNHLY and CDR2 is FYNNEI. The CDR3 loop is CASSPDRGLFF. In nucleotides, the CDR3 is TGTGCCAGCAGTCCTGACAGGGGACTGTTTTTT. Full variable domain (rest looked up from reference TRBV2 and TRBJ1-4): EPEVTQTPSHQVTQMGQEVILRCVPISNHLYFYWYRQILGQKVEFLVSFYNNEISEKSEIFDDQFSVERPDGSNFTLKIRSTKLEDSAMYFCASSPDRGLFFGSGTQLSVL.

This chain links TRBV9 with TRBJ2-1; 7 bases agree with TRBD2. The CDR3 length is 15 residues. Losses at the gene ends were 2 bases for V and 5 bases for J; bases not matched to a gene: 7. Germline V lookup: CDR1 SGDLS, CDR2 YYNGEE. The CDR3 bases are TGTGCCAGCAGCGTCTTGGACCGGGGGGACAATGAGCAGTTCTTC. Amino acids: CASSVLDRGDNEQFF.

A single count supports this clone. The chain couples TRBV5-3 to TRBJ1-5; no reliable D call. TRBV5-3 is designated an ORF whose function remains uncertain. Trimming removed 4 bases at V and 0 bases at J, with 11 bases between. The CDR3 covers 15 residues. CDR3 sequence (DNA): TGTGCCAGAAGCCCACCCCTCGGTAGCAATCAGCCCCAGCATTTT. Translating gives CARSPPLGSNQPQHF.

This chain links TRBV2 with TRBJ1-1, with D perhaps TRBD1 (5 bases). The CDR3 is made up of 12 amino acids. The germline V gene has CDR1 SNHLY and CDR2 FYNNEI. The V end lost 6 bases, the J end lost 4 bases, and 9 bases lay between the germline ends. The CDR3 spells CASRQGTTEAFF. The CDR3 nucleotides read TGTGCCAGCAGGCAGGGAACCACTGAAGCTTTCTTT.

This chain joins TRBV7-2 and TRBJ1-5, with D unclear. The V gene lost 5 bases and the J gene lost 11 bases, with 25 bases spanning the gap. The CDR3 is made up of 16 amino acids. Germline CDR1 is SGHTA and CDR2 is FQGNSA. This CDR3 reads CASSPAGRRAGGAQHF. CDR3 nucleotide sequence: TGTGCCAGCAGCCCCGCCGGCAGGCGGGCGGGCGGAGCCCAGCATTTT.

The rearrangement links TRBV7-8 to TRBJ1-2; D is possibly TRBD1 (5 bases). Germline V gives CDR1 SGHVS, CDR2 FQNEAQ. The V and J ends lost 4 bases and 12 bases respectively, with 21 bases between them. The CDR3 sequence is 14 residues long. The CDR3 reads CASSSGQVSPGDTF. CDR3 DNA: TGTGCCAGCAGCTCCGGGCAGGTCTCGCCGGGGGACACCTTC.

The chain carries TRBV4-2 and TRBJ1-2, with no clear D. The CDR3 length is 14 residues. Germline loops: CDR1 LGHNA, CDR2 YNFKEQ. V dropped 0 bases and J dropped 8 bases, with 13 bases sitting between them. The CDR3 DNA follows: TGTGCCAGCAGCCAAGATTTCGGGGTACACGGCTACACCTTC. It is translated as CASSQDFGVHGYTF.

The CDR3 DNA sequence: TGTGCCAGCAGTCAACCGGGACAGGGTGCGCTCTATGGCTACACCTTC. Translation gives CASSQPGQGALYGYTF. V gene TRBV7-2 combines with J gene TRBJ1-2; 9 bases are shared with TRBD1. The CDR3 consists of 16 residues. With 6 bases clipped from V and 4 bases from J, the junction kept 12 bases outside the gene matches. Germline V gene lookup returns CDR1 SGHTA and CDR2 FQGNSA. The whole variable domain, remainder taken from reference TRBV7-2 and TRBJ1-2, is GAGVSQSPSNKVTEKGKDVELRCDPISGHTALYWYRQSLGQGLEFLIYFQGNSAPDKSGLPSDRFSAERTGGSVSTLTIQRTQQEDSAVYLCASSQPGQGALYGYTFGSGTRLTVV.

This chain uses TRBV24-1 with TRBJ2-1; 10 bases line up with TRBD1. This CDR3 spans 17 amino acids. Trimming took 4 bases from V and 2 from J; bases not matched to a gene: 7. Germline CDR1 KGHDR, CDR2 SFDVKD. The CDR3 DNA sequence: TGTGCCACCAGTGAAGGGGACAGGGGACCTCCCTACAATGAGCAGTTCTTC. Amino acid sequence: CATSEGDRGPPYNEQFF.

The table lists this clone with a few counts. The chain couples TRBV4-3 to TRBJ1-2; a possible D gene is TRBD1 (5 bases). The CDR3 is made up of 14 amino acids. Germline V gives CDR1 LGHNA, CDR2 YSLEER. The V and J ends lost 0 bases and 7 bases respectively, with 12 bases between them. The CDR3 DNA reads TGCGCCAGCAGCCAAGATATGGGCGGGGGTGGCTACACCTTC. Its translation is CASSQDMGGGGYTF.

This chain joins TRBV5-8 and TRBJ2-6, with 7 nucleotides matching TRBD1. CDR1 and CDR2 (germline): SGHTS, YDEGEE. This CDR3 has 20 amino acids. Trimming removed 0 bases from V and 0 bases from J; junction bases left unmatched: 12. CDR3 in DNA: TGTGCCAGCAGCTTGGCCCCCGGGACAGAACCCCTCTCTGGGGCCAACGTCCTGACTTTC. Encoded protein: CASSLAPGTEPLSGANVLTF.

The chain uses TRBV12-3 or TRBV12-4 and TRBJ1-1; D is undetermined. Trimming left V 2 bases short and J 5 bases short, with 9 bases between. CDR3 length: 13 amino acids. The CDR3 DNA follows: TGTGCCAGCAGTTTACAGGTACGGACTGAAGCTTTCTTT. Its translation: CASSLQVRTEAFF.

Note on this clone: Other DNA variants within this sample encode the same CDR3. The J gene is TRBJ1-6, the V gene TRBV7-9; D gene uncertain. CDR1 and CDR2 (germline): SEHNR, FQNEAQ (reference sequence). The CDR3 is 14 residues long. Trimming left V 5 bases short and J 7 bases short, with 12 bases between. The CDR3 DNA sequence: TGTGCCAGCAGCCTCCGGGAGGGAAATTCACCCCTCCACTTT. It translates to CASSLREGNSPLHF.

The chain is built from TRBV29-1 and TRBJ1-1; D is unclear. The V gene lost 4 bases and the J gene lost 3 bases, with 12 bases spanning the gap. This CDR3 contains 13 residues. Germline loops: CDR1 SQVTM, CDR2 ANQGSEA. CDR3 in amino acids: CSVAEQLDTEAFF. CDR3 bases: TGCAGCGTTGCTGAACAGCTTGACACTGAAGCTTTCTTT.

The chain has TRBV6-2 or TRBV6-3 and TRBJ2-7; D possibly corresponds to TRBD1 (6 bases). V lost 3 bases to trimming and J lost 3 bases, with 12 bases between them. Germline CDR1 reads MNHEY; CDR2 reads SVGEGT. This CDR3 contains 14 residues. The CDR3, as DNA: TGTGCCAGCAGTTATGTTGACAGGTTCTACGAGCAGTACTTC. The encoded protein is CASSYVDRFYEQYF.

This chain links TRBV9 with TRBJ1-1, with no clear D. The CDR3 covers 13 residues. CDR1 SGDLS and CDR2 YYNGEE come from the germline V gene. V lost 0 bases to trimming and J lost 3 bases, with 6 bases between them. CDR3 nucleotides: TGTGCCAGCAGCGTAGGAGGGTACACTGAAGCTTTCTTT. Its translation: CASSVGGYTEAFF.

V gene TRBV5-1 combines with J gene TRBJ2-5, with TRBD1 identical over 10 bases. CDR1 SGHRS and CDR2 YFSETQ come from the germline V gene. This CDR3 has 16 residues. V was pared by 0 bases and J by 5 bases, with 7 bases of the junction left unmatched. CDR3 nucleotide sequence: TGCGCCAGCAGCTTGGCTCCGACAGGGGGCAGGGAGACCCAGTACTTC. It yields the protein CASSLAPTGGRETQYF.

The chain couples TRBV5-1 to TRBJ2-1; 7 bases agree with TRBD1. Germline-derived CDR1 and CDR2 are SGHRS and YFSETQ. With 9 bases clipped from V and 4 bases from J, the junction kept 4 bases outside the gene matches. CDR3 length: 12 residues. The CDR3 region is CAIPQGYNEQFF. The CDR3, as DNA: TGCGCCATTCCACAGGGGTACAATGAGCAGTTCTTC.

The rearrangement joins TRBV7-8 to TRBJ1-1, with TRBD1 as a possible D gene (5 bases). The CDR3 is made up of 14 amino acids. The V end lost 3 bases, the J end lost 5 bases, and 13 bases lay between the germline ends. Germline V gene data show CDR1 as SGHVS and CDR2 as FQNEAQ. CDR3 DNA: TGTGCCAGCAGCTTGGTCCAGGGAGGAACTGAAGCTTTCTTT. Translated: CASSLVQGGTEAFF. Full variable domain (remainder filled in from reference TRBV7-8 and TRBJ1-1): GAGVSQSPRYKVAKRGQDVALRCDPISGHVSLFWYQQALGQGPEFLTYFQNEAQLDKSGLPSDRFFAERPEGSVSTLKIQRTQQEDSAVYLCASSLVQGGTEAFFGQGTRLTVV.

The V call is TRBV30, the J call TRBJ1-2, with 8 bases matching TRBD1. The CDR3 is 13 amino acids. V was clipped by 1 base and J by 2 bases; unmatched bases: 0. CDR1 GTSNPN and CDR2 SVGIG come from the germline V gene (reference sequence). The CDR3 loop reads CAWSGQGNYGYTF. CDR3 coding DNA: TGTGCCTGGAGTGGACAGGGGAACTATGGCTACACCTTC.

This clone appeared once. The J gene is TRBJ2-1, the V gene TRBV2; 8 nucleotides line up with TRBD2. CDR3 length equals 16 residues. V lost 6 bases to trimming and J lost 0 bases; unmatched junction nucleotides: 7. The germline gives CDR1 SNHLY, CDR2 FYNNEI. The DNA of the CDR3 is TGTGCCAGCAGGTCGTACAGCGGGAGCTCCTACAATGAGCAGTTCTTC. It specifies CASRSYSGSSYNEQFF.

This chain uses TRBV18 with TRBJ1-1; TRBD1 is a possible D gene (6 bases). The CDR3 is made up of 14 amino acids. The ends were cut back, 6 bases at V and 5 bases at J, with 16 bases in the middle. The germline CDR1 and CDR2 sequences are KGHSH and LQKENI. The CDR3 spells CASSEQGLLTEAFF. DNA for the CDR3: TGTGCCAGCTCGGAACAGGGCCTCTTAACTGAAGCTTTCTTT.